This TCR beta chain was sequenced in a study of blood T cell repertoires in COVID-19 (dated by TCRdb to the early 2020s). About the full investigation: Samples from collaborators originated in the United States, Italy and Spain and spanned both the acute and convalescent phases of COVID-19. HLA class I and class II types, where available, came from metadata supplied by the sample provider rather than from assay-based typing. A freely available public database, intended as a resource for researchers studying the immune response to SARS-CoV-2, is where the repertoires were released. Subjects who had been exposed to COVID-19, were actively infected with it, or had recovered from it provided the deeply sampled blood TCRbeta repertoires that made up the dataset. Samples came from the ongoing ImmuneRACE study (first 160 participants) plus 1,254 subjects from 6 global collaborators. Sample metadata almost always included a de-identified subject ID, COVID-19 status, age in years and sex. The prospective study material was composed of cDNA or gDNA derived from T cells, B-cell-depleted T cells, or PBMCs. Study-wide findings and limitations: How much clinical and demographic metadata was included differed by source and by participant, and the metadata was provided uncurated.

TCRbeta CDR3 regions were amplified from genomic DNA using the immunoSEQ Assay, a bias-controlled multiplex PCR. As for how the authors treated the data: Nucleated cell counts per sample were estimated from amplification of reference gene primers within the assay. To quantify the absolute abundance of each unique TCRbeta CDR3 rearrangement, sequence reads were collapsed and filtered. For each sample, productive Simpson clonality was calculated as the square root of Simpson's diversity index over productive rearrangements. Drawn from immuneACCESS, this table holds only the in-frame rearrangements with V and J called that TCRdb kept. Clones are partly lost; checked studies trace under half to an unresolved V gene and leave the rest unexplained. Clone size and V and J calls were adopted from that table, with D and trimming inferred from the DNA. Within this sample are fewer than 450,000 clones, with 85% to 90% of them counted one time only. More than 1% of the sample goes to the ten largest clones.

Relative to germline, V is missing 3 bases and J is missing 4 bases, with 5 bases of the junction outside any gene match. The CDR3 starts with the cysteine, ends with the phenylalanine, and has 14 residues. Of the read, only the CDR3 DNA is kept; its 42 bases are in frame from base 1. The germline V gene provides CDR1 SNHLY and CDR2 FYNNEI. Participants in the prospective study were enrolled through a virtual design, were aged about 18 to 90 years, and lived in roughly 26 United States geographic areas. In the prospective study, participants were assigned to cohorts based on the clinical history participants reported in a screening survey and a study questionnaire. ImmuneRACE Cohort 3 recovered participants were defined by two consecutive negative NP/OP PCR tests, healthcare professional clearance, or symptom resolution. Mobile phlebotomists in the prospective study collected whole blood, serum and a nasopharyngeal or oropharyngeal swab from every participant. Participants in the prospective study had the option to provide additional blood draws and questionnaires over a roughly two-month period. Before DNA extraction, prospective study blood samples were shipped either frozen or at room temperature.

As regards this clone: Its specific antigen is unknown. No clone much larger than this one lies a single base away; base qualities are absent.

Sequenced sample: PBMCs or T cells enriched from blood (not recorded which). The receptor was derived from a woman younger than 35 who had recovered from COVID-19. The chain is made from TRBV2 and TRBJ1-2; TRBD1 aligns with 7 central bases. This receptor carries the CDR3 CASSERTGIYGYTF. In nucleotide form, the sequence is TGTGCCAGCAGTGAGAGGACAGGCATCTATGGCTACACCTTC.